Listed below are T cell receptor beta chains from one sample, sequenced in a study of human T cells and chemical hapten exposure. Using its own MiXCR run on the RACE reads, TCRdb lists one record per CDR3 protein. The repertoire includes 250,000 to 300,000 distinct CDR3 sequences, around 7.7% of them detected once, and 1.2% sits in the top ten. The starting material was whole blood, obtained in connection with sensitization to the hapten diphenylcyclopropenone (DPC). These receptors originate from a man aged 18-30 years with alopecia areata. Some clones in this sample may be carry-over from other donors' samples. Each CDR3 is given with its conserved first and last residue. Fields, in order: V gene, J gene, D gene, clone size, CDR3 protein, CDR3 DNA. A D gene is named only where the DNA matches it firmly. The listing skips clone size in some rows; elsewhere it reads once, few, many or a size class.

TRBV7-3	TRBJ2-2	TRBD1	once	CASSTTGAGELFF	TGTGCCAGCAGCACCACAGGGGCAGGGGAGCTGTTTTTT
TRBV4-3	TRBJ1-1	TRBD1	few	CASSPTGRLTEAFF	TGCGCCAGCAGCCCGACAGGGAGGTTGACTGAAGCTTTCTTT
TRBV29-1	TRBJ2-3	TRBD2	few	CSAGGDPSTDTQYF	TGCAGCGCGGGGGGGGACCCTAGCACAGATACGCAGTATTTT
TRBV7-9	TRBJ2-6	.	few	CASSLVWSDGANVLTF	TGTGCCAGCAGCTTAGTTTGGAGTGATGGGGCCAACGTCCTGACTTTC
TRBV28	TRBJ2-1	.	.	CASSPGSVSSYNEQFF	TGTGCCAGCAGCCCAGGGTCCGTTAGCTCCTACAATGAGCAGTTCTTC
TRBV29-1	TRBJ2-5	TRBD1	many	CSVEDWTGGFETQYF	TGCAGCGTTGAGGACTGGACAGGGGGTTTTGAGACCCAGTACTTC
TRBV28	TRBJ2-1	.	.	CASTEPGSTGGTNNEQFF	TGTGCCAGCACCGAGCCTGGATCCACTGGCGGAACCAACAATGAGCAGTTCTTC
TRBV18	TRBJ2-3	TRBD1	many	CASSFGTGPSTDTQYF	TGTGCCAGCTCATTCGGGACAGGCCCTAGCACAGATACGCAGTATTTT
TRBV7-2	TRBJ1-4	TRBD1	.	CASSLPLGGQTEKLFF	TGTGCCAGCAGCCTACCACTCGGGGGACAGACCGAAAAACTGTTTTTT
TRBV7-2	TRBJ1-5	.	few	CASSLTGIFSNQPQHF	TGTGCCAGCAGCCTAACAGGGATATTCAGCAATCAGCCCCAGCATTTT
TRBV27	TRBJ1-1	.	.	CASSFTAGRVTEAFF	TGTGCCAGCAGTTTTACCGCGGGACGGGTAACTGAAGCTTTCTTT
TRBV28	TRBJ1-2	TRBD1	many	CASGESPGQGVPNYGYTF	TGTGCCAGCGGGGAGTCCCCGGGACAGGGGGTCCCAAACTATGGCTACACCTTC
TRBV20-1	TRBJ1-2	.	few	CSAREGWQGSGYTF	TGCAGTGCTAGAGAAGGCTGGCAGGGGAGCGGCTACACCTTC
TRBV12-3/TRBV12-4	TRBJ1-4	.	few	CASSFQGPTNEKLFF	TGTGCCAGCAGTTTCCAGGGTCCAACTAATGAAAAACTGTTTTTT
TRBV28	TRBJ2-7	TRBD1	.	CASKKVWTGAFSSYEQYF	TGTGCCAGCAAAAAAGTTTGGACAGGGGCTTTTAGCTCCTACGAGCAGTACTTC
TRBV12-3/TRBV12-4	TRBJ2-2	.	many	CASSLGTAGELFF	TGTGCCAGCAGTTTAGGGACTGCCGGGGAGCTGTTTTTT
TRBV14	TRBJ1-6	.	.	CASSQGSARNSPLHF	TGTGCCAGCAGCCAAGGGTCGGCCAGAAATTCACCCCTCCACTTT
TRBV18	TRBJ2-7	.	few	CASSPSYDYEQYF	TGTGCCAGCTCACCCTCGTACGACTACGAGCAGTACTTC
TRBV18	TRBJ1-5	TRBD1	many	CASSPGQGAEQPQHF	TGTGCCAGCTCTCCCGGACAGGGGGCAGAACAGCCCCAGCATTTT
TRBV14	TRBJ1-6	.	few	CASSQGNRVSSPLHF	TGTGCCAGCAGCCAAGGAAACAGGGTGAGCTCACCCCTCCACTTT
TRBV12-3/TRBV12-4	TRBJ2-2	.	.	CASSFSRDTGELFF	TGTGCCAGCAGTTTTTCCCGGGATACCGGGGAGCTGTTTTTT
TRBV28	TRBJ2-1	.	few	CASSNYDAGQNEQFF	TGTGCCAGCAGCAATTACGACGCGGGGCAGAATGAGCAGTTCTTC
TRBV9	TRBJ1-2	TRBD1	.	CASSPTGQDYGYTF	TGTGCCAGCAGCCCCACAGGACAGGACTATGGCTACACCTTC
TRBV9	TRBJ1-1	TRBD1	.	CASSPRTGDVNTEAFF	TGTGCCAGCAGCCCCCGCACAGGGGATGTCAACACTGAAGCTTTCTTT
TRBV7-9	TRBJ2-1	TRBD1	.	CASSRGQGNNEQFF	TGTGCCAGCAGCCGGGGACAGGGCAACAATGAGCAGTTCTTC
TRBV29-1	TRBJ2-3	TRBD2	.	CSVDTRTSGVTDTQYF	TGCAGCGTGGATACGAGGACTAGCGGAGTAACAGATACGCAGTATTTT
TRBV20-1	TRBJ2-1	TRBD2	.	CSARGTSGPWNEQFF	TGCAGTGCTAGGGGGACTAGCGGTCCTTGGAATGAGCAGTTCTTC
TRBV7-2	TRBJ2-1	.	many	CASSPTIQVLNEQFF	TGTGCCAGCAGCCCCACCATACAAGTTTTAAATGAGCAGTTCTTC
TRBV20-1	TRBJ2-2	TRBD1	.	CSATIVGSGDSTGELFF	TGCAGTGCTACGATTGTCGGAAGTGGGGACAGCACCGGGGAGCTGTTTTTT
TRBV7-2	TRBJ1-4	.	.	CASSLNVDSATNEKLFF	TGTGCCAGCAGCTTGAACGTGGACAGTGCAACTAATGAAAAACTGTTTTTT
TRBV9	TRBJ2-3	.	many	CASSGRDSITDTQYF	TGTGCCAGCAGCGGCCGGGACTCCATCACAGATACGCAGTATTTT
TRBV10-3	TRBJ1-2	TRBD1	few	CAISESSGQGLEGYTF	TGTGCCATCAGTGAGTCTTCGGGACAGGGACTGGAAGGCTACACCTTC
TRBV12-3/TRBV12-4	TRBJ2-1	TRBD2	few	CASTRGWGLVGEQFF	TGTGCCAGCACGCGGGGGTGGGGATTAGTCGGTGAGCAGTTCTTC
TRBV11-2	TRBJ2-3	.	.	CASSYRGTSDTQYF	TGTGCCAGCAGCTACCGGGGAACTTCAGATACGCAGTATTTT
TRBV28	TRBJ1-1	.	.	CASSRSTPGRTEAFF	TGTGCCAGCAGTAGAAGTACCCCGGGACGCACTGAAGCTTTCTTT
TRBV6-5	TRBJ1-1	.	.	CASSKQGNTEAFF	TGTGCCAGCAGTAAGCAGGGGAACACTGAAGCTTTCTTT
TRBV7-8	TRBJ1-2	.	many	CASSFRLNYGYTF	TGTGCCAGCAGCTTTCGCCTTAACTATGGCTACACCTTC
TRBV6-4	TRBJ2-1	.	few	CASTGGAGNEQFF	TGTGCCAGCACGGGTGGAGCTGGCAATGAGCAGTTCTTC
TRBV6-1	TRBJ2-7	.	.	CASRVTGSYEQYF	TGTGCCAGCAGAGTGACAGGTTCCTACGAGCAGTACTTC
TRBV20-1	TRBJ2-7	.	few	CSARMAGNYEQYF	TGCAGTGCTAGGATGGCAGGGAACTACGAGCAGTACTTC
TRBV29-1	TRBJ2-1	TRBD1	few	CSGRGNEQFF	TGCAGCGGCAGGGGGAATGAGCAGTTCTTC
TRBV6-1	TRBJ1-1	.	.	CASSPPSAGTSWNTEAFF	TGTGCCAGCAGTCCTCCGAGCGCTGGGACAAGTTGGAACACTGAAGCTTTCTTT
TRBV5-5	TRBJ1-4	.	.	CASSPSQGAANEKLFF	TGTGCCAGCAGCCCAAGTCAGGGAGCAGCTAATGAAAAACTGTTTTTT
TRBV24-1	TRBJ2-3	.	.	CATSDFDTSTDTQYF	TGTGCCACCAGTGATTTTGACACGAGCACAGATACGCAGTATTTT
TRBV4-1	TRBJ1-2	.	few	CASSQVRVSHGYTF	TGCGCCAGCAGCCAAGTAAGGGTATCACATGGCTACACCTTC
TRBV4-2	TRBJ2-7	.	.	CASSQASYNEQYF	TGTGCCAGCAGCCAAGCTTCTTACAACGAGCAGTACTTC
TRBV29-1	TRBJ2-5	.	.	CSVEQGETQYF	TGCAGCGTTGAACAGGGCGAGACCCAGTACTTC
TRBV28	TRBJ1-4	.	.	CASNPTLLMEKLFF	TGTGCCAGCAACCCGACACTTCTAATGGAAAAACTGTTTTTT
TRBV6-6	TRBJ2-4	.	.	CASSYSDSQNIQYF	TGTGCCAGCAGTTATTCGGACAGCCAAAACATTCAGTACTTC
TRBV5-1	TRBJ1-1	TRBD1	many	CASNRDRDTNTEAFF	TGCGCCAGCAACCGGGACAGAGATACGAACACTGAAGCTTTCTTT